The 27 T cell receptor beta chains below all came from one sample that was sequenced in a study of cytomegalovirus exposure and HLA in healthy donors. The table came from immunoSEQ multiplex PCR; TCRdb's copy has only in-frame clones and leaves some out. This table has more than 300,000 clones, 70% to 90% appearing once. The sample taken for sequencing was PBMCs. These receptors all come from a woman under 30 in good health and CMV-seronegative.

The chain is built from TRBV2 and TRBJ2-3; TRBD2 matches 9 bases. The germline CDR1 and CDR2 sequences are SNHLY and FYNNEI. The length of the CDR3 is 15 residues. Unmatched junction bases numbered 4, after V lost 4 bases and J lost 2 bases. The CDR3 coding sequence is TGTGCCAGCAGTGTAGCGGGAGCCCTCACAGATACGCAGTATTTT. It is translated as CASSVAGALTDTQYF.

The rearrangement links TRBV5-1 to TRBJ2-5; 7 bases map to TRBD1. The trim removed 4 bases at V and 2 bases at J, leaving 5 bases unmatched. CDR3 length: 14 amino acids. The germline gives CDR1 SGHRS, CDR2 YFSETQ. The CDR3 protein is CASSPTGAQETQYF. In nucleotides, the CDR3 is TGCGCCAGCAGCCCCACAGGGGCTCAAGAGACCCAGTACTTC.

The chain links TRBV20-1 to TRBJ1-1; D unclear. The germline V gene encodes CDR1 DFQATT and CDR2 SNEGSKA (reference sequence). The CDR3 is 11 residues long. V lost 1 base and J 11 bases, leaving 11 bases between the germline ends. This chain's CDR3 is CSARGVGEAFF. The DNA for the CDR3 is TGCAGTGCTAGAGGTGTGGGAGAGGCTTTCTTT.

The genes are TRBV5-1 and TRBJ2-1, with 9 bases identical to TRBD1. CDR1 is SGHRS and CDR2 is YFSETQ in the germline V gene. The CDR3 length is 15 residues. Germline trimming cut 4 bases from V and 2 bases from J; bases unmatched to any gene: 4. CDR3 nucleotide sequence: TGCGCCAGCAGCCGGACAGGGGTTGCCTACAATGAGCAGTTCTTC. It is translated as CASSRTGVAYNEQFF. Looking up the rest from reference TRBV5-1 and TRBJ2-1 gives the full variable domain: KAGVTQTPRYLIKTRGQQVTLSCSPISGHRSVSWYQQTPGQGLQFLFEYFSETQRNKGNFPGRFSGRQFSNSRSEMNVSTLELGDSALYLCASSRTGVAYNEQFFGPGTRLTVL.

CDR3 nucleotide sequence: TGTGCCTGGAGTCAGGGTGGGGAGCAGTACTTC. Its translation: CAWSQGGEQYF. The chain is built from TRBV30 and TRBJ2-7, with D perhaps matching TRBD1 (5 bases). The CDR3 runs to 11 residues. CDR1 and CDR2 (germline): GTSNPN, SVGIG (reference sequence). The V gene lost 2 bases and the J gene lost 7 bases, with 9 bases spanning the gap.

The CDR3 protein is CASSPSGGTYSPNEQFF. The DNA of the CDR3 is TGTGCCAGCTCACCATCGGGCGGGACTTACTCCCCCAATGAGCAGTTCTTC. This chain joins TRBV18 and TRBJ2-1; D possibly corresponds to TRBD2 (6 bases). V lost 2 bases and J lost 6, with 20 bases in between. Germline-derived CDR1 and CDR2 are KGHSH and LQKENI. The CDR3 sequence is 17 residues long.

The rearrangement links TRBV4-1 to TRBJ1-4; tentatively, D is TRBD1 (5 bases). The CDR3 sequence is 13 residues long. The V end lost 2 bases, the J end lost 8 bases, and 9 bases lay between the germline ends. Per the germline V gene, CDR1 is MGHRA and CDR2 is YSYEKL. This CDR3 reads CASSQNRGEKLFF. The CDR3 coding sequence is TGCGCCAGCAGCCAAAACCGGGGGGAAAAACTGTTTTTT.

The chain recombines TRBV6-5 with TRBJ1-5, with TRBD1 as a possible D gene (5 bases). The CDR3 loop spans 15 amino acids. V shed 0 bases and J shed 1 base, with 7 bases lying between them. Germline CDR1 is MNHEY and CDR2 is SVGAGI. CDR3 protein: CASSYSRGSNQPQHF. The CDR3 DNA reads TGTGCCAGCAGTTACTCCCGGGGGAGCAATCAGCCCCAGCATTTT.

The V gene is TRBV4-2, the J gene TRBJ2-1, with D perhaps matching TRBD2 (6 bases). CDR3 size: 16 residues. Germline values: CDR1 LGHNA, CDR2 YNFKEQ. Trimming stripped 6 bases from V and 8 bases from J, with 23 bases between. In nucleotides, the CDR3 is TGTGCCAGCAGTTACGAGCTCGGGCAGGGAGGCGATGAGCAGTTCTTC. As protein: CASSYELGQGGDEQFF.

Here the CDR3 reads CASSTGQPPQHF. The DNA of the CDR3 is TGTGCCAGCAGCACCGGACAGCCGCCCCAGCATTTT. The chain links TRBV7-9 to TRBJ1-5; D may be TRBD1 (6 bases). V lost 5 bases and J 9 bases, leaving 11 bases between the germline ends. Germline CDR1 SEHNR, CDR2 FQNEAQ (reference sequence). The CDR3 loop spans 12 amino acids.

The gene calls are TRBV28 and TRBJ1-2, with TRBD1 identical over 12 bases. Germline assignment: CDR1 MDHEN and CDR2 SYDVKM. With 6 bases clipped from V and 8 bases from J, the junction kept 10 bases outside the gene matches. This CDR3 region has 15 residues. CDR3 nucleotide sequence: TGTGCCAGCAGGGATCCGGGACAGGGGGCCGGGGGCTACACCTTC. This encodes CASRDPGQGAGGYTF.

The DNA for the CDR3 is TGCGCCAGCAGCCTGCGACAGGGGGCTAACTATGGCTACACCTTC. This sequence encodes CASSLRQGANYGYTF. V is TRBV4-1 and J is TRBJ1-2; TRBD1 aligns across 9 bases. Germline trimming cut 4 bases from V and 0 bases from J; bases unmatched to any gene: 3. The CDR3 spans 15 residues. Per germline, CDR1 MGHRA and CDR2 YSYEKL.

The chain links TRBV28 to TRBJ2-1, with 8 bases that match TRBD2. The length of the CDR3 is 16 residues. Germline loops: CDR1 MDHEN, CDR2 SYDVKM. Trimming removed 7 bases from V and 4 bases from J; junction bases left unmatched: 12. This CDR3 is CASKEVAGTLYNEQFF. The CDR3, as DNA: TGTGCCAGCAAGGAGGTAGCGGGAACTCTTTACAATGAGCAGTTCTTC.

V and J are TRBV7-2 and TRBJ2-7; 7 nucleotides match TRBD2. Germline-derived CDR1 and CDR2 are SGHTA and FQGNSA. The ends lost 4 bases at V and 2 bases at J; junction bases unmatched: 8. The CDR3 runs to 15 residues. CDR3 nucleotide sequence: TGTGCCAGCAGCTCAACTAGCGTGAGCACCTACGAGCAGTACTTC. Its translation is CASSSTSVSTYEQYF.

The chain employs TRBV28 and TRBJ1-1; 10 nucleotides align to TRBD1. Looked up from germline, CDR1 is MDHEN and CDR2 is SYDVKM. V was pared by 3 bases and J by 1 base, with 11 bases of the junction left unmatched. The length of the CDR3 is 18 residues. CDR3 region: CASSFIQTGGDQNTEAFF. CDR3 DNA: TGTGCCAGCAGTTTTATTCAGACAGGGGGCGACCAGAACACTGAAGCTTTCTTT.

The chain joins TRBV5-4 to TRBJ2-1; 9 bases are shared with TRBD1. Germline V lookup: CDR1 SGHNT, CDR2 YYREEE (reference sequence). Trimming took 4 bases from V and 5 from J; bases not matched to a gene: 7. The CDR3 contains 15 residues. CDR3 in DNA: TGTGCCAGCAGCCTCGGGACAGGGAACCACAATGAGCAGTTCTTC. This translates into CASSLGTGNHNEQFF.

The J gene is TRBJ2-7, the V gene TRBV28; D not resolved. This CDR3 has 13 amino acids. Germline V gene data show CDR1 as MDHEN and CDR2 as SYDVKM. The V and J ends lost 4 bases and 0 bases respectively, with 7 bases between them. The CDR3 DNA reads as TGTGCCAGCAGTTGGCTGGCCTCCTACGAGCAGTACTTC. Its translation is CASSWLASYEQYF.

The chain couples TRBV28 to TRBJ1-5; unclear D gene. The CDR3 is 11 residues long. V lost 5 bases and J 7 bases, leaving 6 bases between the germline ends. Looked up from germline, CDR1 is MDHEN and CDR2 is SYDVKM. The CDR3 loop is CASSKSQPQHF. The CDR3 DNA reads as TGTGCCAGCAGTAAAAGCCAGCCCCAGCATTTT.

This sequence joins TRBV5-4 and TRBJ1-5, with 10 bases fitting TRBD1. Looked up from germline, CDR1 is SGHNT and CDR2 is YYREEE (reference sequence). Losses at the gene ends were 3 bases for V and 6 bases for J; bases not matched to a gene: 6. This CDR3 has 15 residues. The DNA for the CDR3 is TGTGCCAGCAGCTCGGACAGGGGGTTGGCTCAGCCCCAGCATTTT. It encodes CASSSDRGLAQPQHF.

The sample holds one count of this clone. The V call is TRBV30, the J call TRBJ1-2; D perhaps matches TRBD1 (6 bases). The CDR3 totals 12 residues. Germline V lookup: CDR1 GTSNPN, CDR2 SVGIG (reference sequence). Between the trimmed V and J ends, which lost 1 base and 8 bases, there was a span of 11 bases. This CDR3 reads CAWSAQGWGYTF. The CDR3 DNA reads TGTGCCTGGAGTGCACAGGGATGGGGCTACACCTTC.

This chain joins TRBV2 and TRBJ1-3, with D possibly matching TRBD1 (6 bases). From germline, CDR1 is SNHLY and CDR2 FYNNEI. There are 15 residues in the CDR3. Trimming cost V 3 bases and J 4 bases, with 13 bases left between them. The DNA of the CDR3 is TGTGCCAGCAGTGACCGCACAGGGTCAGGAAACACCATATATTTT. Protein: CASSDRTGSGNTIYF.

The rearrangement joins TRBV28 to TRBJ2-7; maybe TRBD1 (6 bases). The germline gives CDR1 MDHEN, CDR2 SYDVKM. With 9 bases removed from V and 5 bases from J, the gap between germline ends came to 11 bases. The CDR3 has 11 amino acids. This chain's CDR3 is CASNRDHEQYF. DNA of the CDR3: TGTGCCAGTAACAGGGACCACGAGCAGTACTTC.

This clone was found once. This chain uses TRBV7-9 with TRBJ2-2; the D is unclear. Trimming left V 1 base short and J 0 bases short, with 6 bases between. The CDR3 loop spans 15 amino acids. Germline V gives CDR1 SEHNR, CDR2 FQNEAQ (reference sequence). The CDR3 nucleotides read TGTGCCAGCAGCTTAGGAACACCGAACACCGGGGAGCTGTTTTTT. As protein: CASSLGTPNTGELFF.

This clone was detected only a few times. The rearrangement links TRBV27 to TRBJ1-2, with a weak D call TRBD1 (6 bases). The CDR3 is 14 amino acids. Per the germline V gene, CDR1 is MNHEY and CDR2 is SMNVEV (reference sequence). V was pared by 5 bases and J by 4 bases, with 14 bases between. The CDR3 is CASSPRGGLYGYTF. CDR3 DNA sequence: TGTGCCAGCAGTCCTCGGGGGGGGCTCTATGGCTACACCTTC.

J is TRBJ2-7 and V is TRBV19, with 11 bases fitting TRBD2. CDR3 length: 15 residues. Germline CDR1 reads LNHDA; CDR2 reads SQIVND (reference sequence). V shed 3 bases, J shed 3 bases, and the junction held 4 bases outside the gene matches. The CDR3 sequence: CASSIGGTSGYEQYF. In DNA, the CDR3 is TGTGCCAGTAGTATCGGGGGGACTAGCGGCTACGAGCAGTACTTC.

The J gene is TRBJ2-6, the V gene TRBV4-2, with a weak D call TRBD2 (5 bases). Germline CDR1 LGHNA, CDR2 YNFKEQ. This CDR3 has 16 amino acids. Trimming stripped 0 bases from V and 2 bases from J, with 8 bases between. CDR3 sequence reads: CASSQEPGTGANVLTF. The CDR3 coding sequence is TGTGCCAGCAGCCAAGAGCCGGGAACTGGGGCCAACGTCCTGACTTTC.

This chain links TRBV2 with TRBJ2-3, with 14 bases lining up with TRBD2. Germline V gene lookup returns CDR1 SNHLY and CDR2 FYNNEI. This CDR3 is 17 amino acids long. The V segment lost 4 bases and the J segment 0 bases; nucleotides outside the gene matches: 3. This chain's CDR3 is CASSAGTSGRSTDTQYF. CDR3 nucleotides: TGTGCCAGCAGTGCCGGGACTAGCGGGAGAAGCACAGATACGCAGTATTTT. Looking up the rest from reference TRBV2 and TRBJ2-3 gives the full variable domain: EPEVTQTPSHQVTQMGQEVILRCVPISNHLYFYWYRQILGQKVEFLVSFYNNEISEKSEIFDDQFSVERPDGSNFTLKIRSTKLEDSAMYFCASSAGTSGRSTDTQYFGPGTRLTVL.